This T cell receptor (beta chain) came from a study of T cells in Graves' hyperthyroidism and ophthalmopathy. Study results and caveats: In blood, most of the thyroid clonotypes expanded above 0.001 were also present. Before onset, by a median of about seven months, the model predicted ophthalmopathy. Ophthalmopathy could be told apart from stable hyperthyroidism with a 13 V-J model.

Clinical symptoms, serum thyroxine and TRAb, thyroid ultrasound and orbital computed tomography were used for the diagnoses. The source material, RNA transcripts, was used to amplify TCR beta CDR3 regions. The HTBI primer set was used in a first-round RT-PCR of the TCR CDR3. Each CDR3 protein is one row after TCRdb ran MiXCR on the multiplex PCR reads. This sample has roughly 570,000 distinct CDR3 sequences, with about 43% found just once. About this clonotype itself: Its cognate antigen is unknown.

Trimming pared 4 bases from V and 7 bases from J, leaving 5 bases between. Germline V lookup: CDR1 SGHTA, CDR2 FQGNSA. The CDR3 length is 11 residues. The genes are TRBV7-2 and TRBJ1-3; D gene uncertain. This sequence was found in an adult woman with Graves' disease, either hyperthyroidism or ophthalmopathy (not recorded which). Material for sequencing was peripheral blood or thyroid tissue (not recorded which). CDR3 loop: CASSSQNTIYF. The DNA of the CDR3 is TGTGCCAGCAGCTCGCAGAACACCATATATTTT.